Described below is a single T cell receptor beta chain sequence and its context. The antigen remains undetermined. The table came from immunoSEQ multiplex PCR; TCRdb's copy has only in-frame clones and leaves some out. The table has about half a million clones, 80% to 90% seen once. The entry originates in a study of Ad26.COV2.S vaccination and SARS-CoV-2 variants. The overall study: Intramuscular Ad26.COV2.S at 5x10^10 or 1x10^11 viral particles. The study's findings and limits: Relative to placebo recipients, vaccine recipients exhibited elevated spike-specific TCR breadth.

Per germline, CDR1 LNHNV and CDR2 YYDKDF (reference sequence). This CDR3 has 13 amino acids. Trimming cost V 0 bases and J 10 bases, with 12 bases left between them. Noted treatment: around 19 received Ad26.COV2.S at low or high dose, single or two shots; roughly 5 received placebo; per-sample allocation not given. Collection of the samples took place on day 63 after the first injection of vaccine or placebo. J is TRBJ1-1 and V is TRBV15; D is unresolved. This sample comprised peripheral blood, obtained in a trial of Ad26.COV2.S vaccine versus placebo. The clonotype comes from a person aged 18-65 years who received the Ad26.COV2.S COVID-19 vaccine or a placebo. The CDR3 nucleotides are TGTGCCACCAGCAGAGATCGGGAGCAGAGAGCTTTCTTT. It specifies CATSRDREQRAFF.